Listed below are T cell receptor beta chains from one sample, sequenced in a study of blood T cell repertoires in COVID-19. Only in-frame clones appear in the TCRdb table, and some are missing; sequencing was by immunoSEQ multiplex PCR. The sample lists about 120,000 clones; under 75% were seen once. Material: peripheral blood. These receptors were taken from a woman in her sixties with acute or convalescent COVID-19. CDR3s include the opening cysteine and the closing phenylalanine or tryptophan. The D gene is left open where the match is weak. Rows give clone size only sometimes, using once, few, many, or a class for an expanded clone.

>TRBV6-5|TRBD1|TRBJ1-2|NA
CASDLRDRGRYAF
TGTGCCAGCGATCTACGAGACAGGGGGCGTTATGCCTTC
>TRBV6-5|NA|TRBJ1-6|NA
CASKGAGNSPLHF
TGTGCCAGCAAGGGTGCAGGGAATTCACCCCTCCACTTT
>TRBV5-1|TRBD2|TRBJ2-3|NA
CASSFLLAGSAGTDTQYF
TGCGCCAGCAGCTTTCTACTAGCGGGGTCGGCTGGCACAGATACGCAGTATTTT
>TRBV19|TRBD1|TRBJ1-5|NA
CASSTTGVGSQPQHF
TGTGCCAGTAGTACGACAGGGGTCGGTAGTCAGCCCCAGCATTTT
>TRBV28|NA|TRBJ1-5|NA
CASRGGNNQPQHF
TGTGCCAGCAGGGGGGGAAACAATCAGCCCCAGCATTTT
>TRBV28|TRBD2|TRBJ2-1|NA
CASSALAGGTYNEQFF
TGTGCCAGCAGTGCTCTAGCGGGGGGCACCTACAATGAGCAGTTCTTC
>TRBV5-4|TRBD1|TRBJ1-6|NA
CASSLSGTGDSPLHF
TGTGCCAGCAGCTTGAGCGGGACAGGGGATTCACCCCTCCACTTT
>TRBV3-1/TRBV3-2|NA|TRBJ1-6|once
CASSQDNLAPLHF
TGTGCCAGCAGCCAAGATAATTTAGCACCCCTCCACTTT
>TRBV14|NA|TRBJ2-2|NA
CASSQDLTGANTGELFF
TGTGCCAGCAGCCAAGATTTGACGGGAGCGAACACCGGGGAGCTGTTTTTT
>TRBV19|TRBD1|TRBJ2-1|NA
CASSRDRPLSYNEQFF
TGTGCCAGTAGCCGGGACAGACCTTTGTCCTACAATGAGCAGTTCTTC
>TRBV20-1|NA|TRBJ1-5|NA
CSASLSGRSNQPQHF
TGCAGTGCTAGTCTCTCTGGGAGAAGCAATCAGCCCCAGCATTTT
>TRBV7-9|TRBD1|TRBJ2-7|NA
CASSSWGQGRLSYEQYF
TGTGCCAGCAGCTCCTGGGGACAGGGCAGGCTCTCCTACGAGCAGTACTTC
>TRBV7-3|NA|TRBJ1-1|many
CASSSTGGRSGTEAFF
TGTGCCAGCAGCTCGACGGGGGGGCGATCAGGGACTGAAGCTTTCTTT
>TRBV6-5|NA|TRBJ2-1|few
CASSSLGSYNEQFF
TGTGCCAGCAGTTCCCTGGGCAGCTACAATGAGCAGTTCTTC
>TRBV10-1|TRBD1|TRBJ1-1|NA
CAATGTGNTEAFF
TGCGCCGCAACCGGGACAGGCAACACTGAAGCTTTCTTT
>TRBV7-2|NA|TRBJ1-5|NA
CASSPNRELRQPQHF
TGTGCCAGCAGCCCAAACAGGGAACTCAGACAGCCCCAGCATTTT
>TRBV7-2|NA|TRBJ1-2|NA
CASSLALQGNYGYTF
TGTGCCAGCAGCTTAGCGCTGCAGGGCAACTATGGCTACACCTTC
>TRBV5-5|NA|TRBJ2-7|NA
CASSLAGESLYEQYF
TGTGCCAGCAGCTTGGCGGGGGAGTCCTTATACGAGCAGTACTTC
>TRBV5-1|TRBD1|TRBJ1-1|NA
CASSYRGQNTEAFF
TGCGCCAGCAGCTACAGGGGCCAAAACACTGAAGCTTTCTTT
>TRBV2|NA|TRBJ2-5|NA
CASSDLSSETQYF
TGTGCCAGCAGTGATCTGTCTTCGGAGACCCAGTACTTC
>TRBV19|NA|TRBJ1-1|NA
CASSIKGHANTEAFF
TGTGCCAGTAGTATCAAGGGGCATGCGAACACTGAAGCTTTCTTT
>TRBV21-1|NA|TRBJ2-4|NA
CASSKVTLAKNIQYF
TGTGCCAGCAGCAAGGTGACATTAGCCAAAAACATTCAGTACTTC
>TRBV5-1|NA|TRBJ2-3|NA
CASCFRGFFTDTQYF
TGCGCCAGCTGCTTTAGGGGATTTTTCACAGATACGCAGTATTTT
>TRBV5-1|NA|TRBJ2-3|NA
CASSYAGQLTDTQYF
TGCGCCAGCAGCTATGCGGGACAGCTCACAGATACGCAGTATTTT
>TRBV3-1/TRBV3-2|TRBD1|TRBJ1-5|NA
CASSQDLTGGYQPQHF
TGTGCCAGCAGCCAAGACTTGACAGGGGGCTATCAGCCCCAGCATTTT
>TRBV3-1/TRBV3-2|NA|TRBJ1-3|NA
CASSQGAGGNTIYF
TGTGCCAGCAGCCAAGGCGCGGGAGGAAACACCATATATTTT
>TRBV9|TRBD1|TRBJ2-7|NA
CASSVGEGARVEQYF
TGTGCCAGCAGCGTAGGCGAGGGGGCGCGGGTCGAGCAGTACTTC
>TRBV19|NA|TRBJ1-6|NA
CASMRRSSYNSPLHF
TGTGCCAGTATGCGAAGAAGCTCCTATAATTCACCCCTCCACTTT
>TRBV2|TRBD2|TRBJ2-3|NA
CASRAASGGGTDTQYF
TGTGCCAGCAGGGCAGCTAGCGGGGGGGGCACAGATACGCAGTATTTT
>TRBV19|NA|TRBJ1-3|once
CASSTSGTGGNTIYF
TGTGCCAGTAGTACATCGGGTACGGGTGGAAACACCATATATTTT
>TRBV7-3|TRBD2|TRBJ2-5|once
CASSLLPGGPRETQYF
TGTGCCAGCAGCTTACTCCCGGGGGGGCCGAGAGAGACCCAGTACTTC
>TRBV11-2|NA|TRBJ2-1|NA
CASSLLGAGNNEQFF
TGTGCCAGCAGCTTATTGGGGGCTGGGAACAATGAGCAGTTCTTC
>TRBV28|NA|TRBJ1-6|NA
CASSFETANSPLHF
TGTGCCAGCAGTTTCGAGACAGCTAATTCACCCCTCCACTTT
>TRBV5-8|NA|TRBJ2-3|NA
CASSKRGWGTDTQYF
TGTGCCAGCAGCAAAAGAGGGTGGGGCACAGATACGCAGTATTTT
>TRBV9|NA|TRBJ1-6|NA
CASSALVDSRNSPLHF
TGTGCCAGCAGCGCCCTTGTTGATTCCAGGAATTCACCCCTCCACTTT
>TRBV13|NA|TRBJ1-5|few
CASSLAGAASQPQHF
TGTGCCAGCAGCTTAGCTGGGGCTGCGAGCCAGCCCCAGCATTTT
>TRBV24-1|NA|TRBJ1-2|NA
CATSDSGRTGGYTF
TGTGCCACCAGTGATTCGGGCAGGACTGGAGGCTACACCTTC
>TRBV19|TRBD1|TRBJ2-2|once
CASSRGTGSNTGELFF
TGTGCCAGTAGTCGAGGGACAGGTTCGAACACCGGGGAGCTGTTTTTT
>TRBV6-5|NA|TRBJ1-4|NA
CASSYQGTNEKLFF
TGTGCCAGCAGTTACCAGGGGACTAATGAAAAACTGTTTTTT
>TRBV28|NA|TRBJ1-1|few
CASSLSQGLEAFF
TGTGCCAGCAGTTTAAGCCAGGGTTTAGAAGCTTTCTTT
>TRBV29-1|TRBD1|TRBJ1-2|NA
CSVIQDRGHGYTF
TGCAGCGTGATACAGGACAGGGGGCATGGCTACACCTTC
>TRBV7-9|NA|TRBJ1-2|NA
CASSPGAYGYTF
TGTGCCAGCAGCCCAGGGGCCTATGGCTACACCTTC
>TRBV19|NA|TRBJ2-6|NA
CASSISGSGANVLTF
TGTGCCAGTAGTATCTCCGGGTCTGGGGCCAACGTCCTGACTTTC
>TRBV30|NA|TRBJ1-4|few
CAWSVLGATNEKLFF
TGTGCCTGGAGTGTATTGGGAGCAACTAATGAAAAACTGTTTTTT
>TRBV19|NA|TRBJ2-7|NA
CATRTGYEQYF
TGTGCCACCCGAACGGGCTACGAGCAGTACTTC
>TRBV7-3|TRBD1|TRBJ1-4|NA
CASSLSWDRGRLGDEKLFF
TGTGCCAGCAGCTTAAGTTGGGACAGGGGGCGCTTAGGGGATGAAAAACTGTTTTTT
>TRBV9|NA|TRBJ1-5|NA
CASSPGFRNQPQHF
TGTGCCAGCAGCCCAGGGTTTCGCAATCAGCCCCAGCATTTT
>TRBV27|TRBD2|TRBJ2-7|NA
CASISWTSFALYF
TGTGCCAGCATCTCATGGACTAGCTTTGCCCTGTACTTC
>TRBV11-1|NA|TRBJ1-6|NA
CASSRTDSYNSPLHF
TGTGCCAGCAGCCGTACAGATTCCTATAATTCACCCCTCCACTTT
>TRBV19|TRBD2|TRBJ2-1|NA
CASSGGGSYNEQFF
TGTGCCAGTAGTGGCGGGGGCTCCTACAATGAGCAGTTCTTC
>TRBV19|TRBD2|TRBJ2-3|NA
CASSPSGVPTDTQYF
TGTGCCAGTAGTCCCAGCGGGGTTCCAACAGATACGCAGTATTTT
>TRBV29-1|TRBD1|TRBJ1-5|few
CSVDVTGTGNQPQHF
TGCAGCGTTGATGTGACCGGGACAGGCAATCAGCCCCAGCATTTT
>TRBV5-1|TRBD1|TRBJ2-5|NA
CASSPTGAPQETQYF
TGCGCCAGCAGCCCGACAGGGGCACCCCAAGAGACCCAGTACTTC
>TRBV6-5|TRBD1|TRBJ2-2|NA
CASRETGAGELFF
TGTGCCAGCAGAGAGACAGGGGCCGGGGAGCTGTTTTTT
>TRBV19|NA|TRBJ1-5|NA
CASSIRGGNQPQHF
TGTGCCAGTAGTATCCGGGGTGGCAATCAGCCCCAGCATTTT
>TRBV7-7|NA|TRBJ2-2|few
CASSLAVQGGGELFF
TGTGCCAGCAGCTTAGCGGTACAAGGCGGCGGGGAGCTGTTTTTT
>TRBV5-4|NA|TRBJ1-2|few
CASSFGPKGGYGYTF
TGTGCCAGCAGCTTTGGGCCCAAGGGAGGTTATGGCTACACCTTC
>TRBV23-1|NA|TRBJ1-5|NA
CASSQRIMHQPQHF
TGCGCCAGCAGTCAGAGGATTATGCATCAGCCCCAGCATTTT
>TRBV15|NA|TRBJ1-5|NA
CATSRDRSGGNQPQHF
TGTGCCACCAGCAGAGATAGATCGGGGGGGAATCAGCCCCAGCATTTT
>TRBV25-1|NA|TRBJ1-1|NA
CASSESRNINTEAFF
TGTGCCAGCAGTGAATCCAGGAACATTAACACTGAAGCTTTCTTT